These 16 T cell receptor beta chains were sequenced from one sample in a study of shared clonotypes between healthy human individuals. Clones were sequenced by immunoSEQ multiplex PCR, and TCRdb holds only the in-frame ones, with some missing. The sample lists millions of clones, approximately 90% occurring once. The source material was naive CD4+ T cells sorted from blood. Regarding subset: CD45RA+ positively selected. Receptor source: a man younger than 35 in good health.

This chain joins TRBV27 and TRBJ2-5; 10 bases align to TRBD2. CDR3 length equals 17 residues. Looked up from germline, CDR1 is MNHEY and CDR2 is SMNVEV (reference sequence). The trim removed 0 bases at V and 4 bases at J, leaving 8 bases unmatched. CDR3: CASSLSSSGRRTETQYF. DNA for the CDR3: TGTGCCAGCAGTTTATCCAGTAGCGGGAGGCGTACAGAGACCCAGTACTTC.

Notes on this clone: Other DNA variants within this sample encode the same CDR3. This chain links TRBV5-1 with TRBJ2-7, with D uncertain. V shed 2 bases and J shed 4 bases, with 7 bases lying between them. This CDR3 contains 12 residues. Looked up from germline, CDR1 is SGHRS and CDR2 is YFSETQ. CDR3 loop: CASSLPSYEQYF. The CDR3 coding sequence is TGCGCCAGCAGCTTACCATCTTACGAGCAGTACTTC. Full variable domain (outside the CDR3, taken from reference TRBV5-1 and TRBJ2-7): KAGVTQTPRYLIKTRGQQVTLSCSPISGHRSVSWYQQTPGQGLQFLFEYFSETQRNKGNFPGRFSGRQFSNSRSEMNVSTLELGDSALYLCASSLPSYEQYFGPGTRLTVT.

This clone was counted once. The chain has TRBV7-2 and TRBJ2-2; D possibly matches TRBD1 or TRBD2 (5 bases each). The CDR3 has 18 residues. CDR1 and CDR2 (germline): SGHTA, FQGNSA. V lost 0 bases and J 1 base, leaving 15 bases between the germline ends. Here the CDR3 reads CASSLASVGALNTGELFF. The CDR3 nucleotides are TGTGCCAGCAGCTTAGCTTCTGTCGGGGCTCTGAACACCGGGGAGCTGTTTTTT.

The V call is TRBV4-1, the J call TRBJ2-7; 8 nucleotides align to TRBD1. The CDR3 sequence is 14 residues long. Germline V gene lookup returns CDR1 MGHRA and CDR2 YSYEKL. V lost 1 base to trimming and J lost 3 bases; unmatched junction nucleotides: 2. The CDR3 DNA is TGCGCCAGCAGCCAAGTAGACAGGGGCTACGAGCAGTACTTC. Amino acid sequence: CASSQVDRGYEQYF.

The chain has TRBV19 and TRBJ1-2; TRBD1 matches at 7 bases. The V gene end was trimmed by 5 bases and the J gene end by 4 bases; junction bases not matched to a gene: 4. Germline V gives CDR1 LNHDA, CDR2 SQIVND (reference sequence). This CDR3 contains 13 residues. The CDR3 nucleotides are TGTGCCAGTAGTCTGGGGACAGCCTATGGCTACACCTTC. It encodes CASSLGTAYGYTF.

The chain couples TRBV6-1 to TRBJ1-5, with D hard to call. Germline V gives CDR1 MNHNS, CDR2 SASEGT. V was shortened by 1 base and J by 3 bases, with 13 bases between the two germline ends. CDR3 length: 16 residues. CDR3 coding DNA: TGTGCCAGCAGTGAAGGGATGGGCGGATACAATCAGCCCCAGCATTTT. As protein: CASSEGMGGYNQPQHF.

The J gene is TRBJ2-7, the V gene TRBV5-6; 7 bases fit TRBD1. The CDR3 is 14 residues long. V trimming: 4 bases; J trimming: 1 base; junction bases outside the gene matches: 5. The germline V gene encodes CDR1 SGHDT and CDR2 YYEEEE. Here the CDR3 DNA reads TGTGCCAGCAGCCATTGGGACAGATCCTACGAGCAGTACTTC. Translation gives CASSHWDRSYEQYF.

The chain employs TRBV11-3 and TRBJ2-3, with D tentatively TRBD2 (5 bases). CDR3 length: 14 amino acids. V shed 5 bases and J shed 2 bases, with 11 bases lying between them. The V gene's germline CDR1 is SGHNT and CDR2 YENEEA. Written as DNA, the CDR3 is TGTGCCAGCAGCGGAGGAGTGTACACAGATACGCAGTATTTT. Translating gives CASSGGVYTDTQYF.

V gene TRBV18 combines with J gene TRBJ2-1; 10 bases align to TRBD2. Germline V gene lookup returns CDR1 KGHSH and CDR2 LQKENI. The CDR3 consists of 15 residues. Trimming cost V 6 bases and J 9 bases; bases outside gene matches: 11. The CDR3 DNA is TGTGCCAGCTCGGGAAAGAGCGGGAGGGCCAGTGAGCAGTTCTTC. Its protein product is CASSGKSGRASEQFF.

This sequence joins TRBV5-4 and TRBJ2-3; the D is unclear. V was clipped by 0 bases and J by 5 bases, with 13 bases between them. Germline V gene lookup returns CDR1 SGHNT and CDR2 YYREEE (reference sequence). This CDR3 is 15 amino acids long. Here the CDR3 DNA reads TGTGCCAGCAGCTTGGAAAGGTCCCCGGGAGATACGCAGTATTTT. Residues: CASSLERSPGDTQYF.

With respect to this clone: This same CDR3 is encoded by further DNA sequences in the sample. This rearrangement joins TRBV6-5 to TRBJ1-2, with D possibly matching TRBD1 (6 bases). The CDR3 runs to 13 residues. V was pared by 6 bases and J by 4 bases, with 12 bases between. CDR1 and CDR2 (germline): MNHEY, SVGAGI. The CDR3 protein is CASRPTGIYGYTF. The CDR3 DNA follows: TGTGCCAGCAGGCCTACAGGGATCTATGGCTACACCTTC.

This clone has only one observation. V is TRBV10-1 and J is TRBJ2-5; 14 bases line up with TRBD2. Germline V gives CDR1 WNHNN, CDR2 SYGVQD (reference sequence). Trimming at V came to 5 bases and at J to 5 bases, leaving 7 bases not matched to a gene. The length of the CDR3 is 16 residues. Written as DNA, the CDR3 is TGCGCCAGCAGTAAAGGGACTAGCGGGAGCCAGGAGACCCAGTACTTC. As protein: CASSKGTSGSQETQYF.

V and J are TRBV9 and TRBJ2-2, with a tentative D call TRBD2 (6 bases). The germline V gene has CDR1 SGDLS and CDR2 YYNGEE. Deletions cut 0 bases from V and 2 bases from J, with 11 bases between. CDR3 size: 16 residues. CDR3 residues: CASSVGTITNTGELFF. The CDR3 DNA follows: TGTGCCAGCAGCGTAGGGACTATAACTAACACCGGGGAGCTGTTTTTT.

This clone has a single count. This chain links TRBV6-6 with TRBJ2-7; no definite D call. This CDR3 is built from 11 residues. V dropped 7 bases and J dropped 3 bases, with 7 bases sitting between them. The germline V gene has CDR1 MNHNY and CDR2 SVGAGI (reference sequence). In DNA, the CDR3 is TGTGCCAGCAATGGGGACTACGAGCAGTACTTC. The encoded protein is CASNGDYEQYF.

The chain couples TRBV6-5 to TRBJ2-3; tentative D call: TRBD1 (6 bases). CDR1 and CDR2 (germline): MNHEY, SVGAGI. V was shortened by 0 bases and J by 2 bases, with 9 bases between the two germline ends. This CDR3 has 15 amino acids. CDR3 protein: CASSYSGHLTDTQYF. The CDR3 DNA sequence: TGTGCCAGCAGTTACTCGGGACACCTCACAGATACGCAGTATTTT.

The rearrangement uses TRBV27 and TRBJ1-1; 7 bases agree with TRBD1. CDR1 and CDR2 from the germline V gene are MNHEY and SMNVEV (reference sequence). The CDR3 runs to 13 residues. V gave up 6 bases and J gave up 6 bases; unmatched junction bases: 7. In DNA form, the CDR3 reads TGTGCCAGCAGGAACAGGGGAGTATCTGAAGCTTTCTTT. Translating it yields CASRNRGVSEAFF.